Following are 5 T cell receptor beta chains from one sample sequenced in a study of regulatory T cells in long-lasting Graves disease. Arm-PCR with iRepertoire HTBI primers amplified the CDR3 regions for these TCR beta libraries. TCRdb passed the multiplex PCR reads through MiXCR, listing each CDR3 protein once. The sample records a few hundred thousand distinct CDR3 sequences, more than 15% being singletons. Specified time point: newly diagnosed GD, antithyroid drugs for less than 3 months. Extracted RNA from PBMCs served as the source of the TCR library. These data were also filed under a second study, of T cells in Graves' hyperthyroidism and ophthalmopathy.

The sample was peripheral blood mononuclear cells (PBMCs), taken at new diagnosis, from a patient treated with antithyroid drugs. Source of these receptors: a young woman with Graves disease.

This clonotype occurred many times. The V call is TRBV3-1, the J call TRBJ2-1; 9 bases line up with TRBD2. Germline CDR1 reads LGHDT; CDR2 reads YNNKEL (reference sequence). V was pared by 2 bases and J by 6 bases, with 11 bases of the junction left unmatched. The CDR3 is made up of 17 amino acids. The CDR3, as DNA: TGTGCCAGCAGCCAATCGGCGGGGGGGCTGGCGCGCAATGAGCAGTTCTTC. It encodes CASSQSAGGLARNEQFF.

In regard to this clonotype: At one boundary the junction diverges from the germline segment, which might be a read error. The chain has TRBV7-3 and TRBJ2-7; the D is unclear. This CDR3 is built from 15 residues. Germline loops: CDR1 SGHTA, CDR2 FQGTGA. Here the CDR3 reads CASSLMGGSTYEQCF. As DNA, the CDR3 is TGTGCTAGCAGCTTAATGGGTGGCAGTACCTACGAGCAGTGCTTC.

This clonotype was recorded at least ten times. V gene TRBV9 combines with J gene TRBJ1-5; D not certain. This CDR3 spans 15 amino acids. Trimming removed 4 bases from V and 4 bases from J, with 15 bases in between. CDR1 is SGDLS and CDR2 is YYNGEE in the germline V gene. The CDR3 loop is CASSPRGLLNQPQHF. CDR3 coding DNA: TGTGCCAGCAGCCCGCGCGGTTTATTGAATCAGCCCCAGCATTTT.

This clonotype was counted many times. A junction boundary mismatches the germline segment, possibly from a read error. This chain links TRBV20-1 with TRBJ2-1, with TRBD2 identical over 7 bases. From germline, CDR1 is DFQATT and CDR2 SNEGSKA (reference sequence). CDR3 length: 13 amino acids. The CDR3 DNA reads TGCAGTGCCTTAAGCGGGGTCGAGAATGGGCAGTTCTTC. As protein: CSALSGVENGQFF.

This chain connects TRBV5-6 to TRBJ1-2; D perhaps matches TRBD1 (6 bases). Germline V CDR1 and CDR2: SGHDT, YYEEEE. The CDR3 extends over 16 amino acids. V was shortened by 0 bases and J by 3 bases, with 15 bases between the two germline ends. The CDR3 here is CASSLDIRGADYGYTF. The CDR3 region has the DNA TGTGCCAGCAGCTTGGACATTCGGGGGGCCGACTATGGCTACACCTTC.